Following are 22 T cell receptor beta chains from one sample sequenced in a study of spatial heterogeneity in lung cancer. Study-wide points: Tumor mutation counts were tracked by expanded intratumoral alpha and beta TCR counts.

Time point noted: sample taken at primary tumor resection. The antigens of these receptors remain unknown. TCRdb redid the calling of the 5' RACE reads with MiXCR, one entry per CDR3 protein. This table has 12,000 or so distinct CDR3 sequences, approximately 4.6% appearing once. This specimen was lung tumor tissue, taken at surgery. The receptor source for this set is a male donor with early-stage non-small cell lung cancer.

In regard to this clonotype: This may be a read error: a much more frequent sequence differs by one nucleotide. CDR3 DNA: TGTGCCAGAAGTTTTTATAGGGACGAGCAGTACTTC. Residues: CARSFYRDEQYF. The chain carries TRBV12-3 or TRBV12-4 and TRBJ2-7; D is uncertain. The CDR3 consists of 12 residues.

This clonotype was found many times. The CDR3 DNA follows: TGTGCCAGCAGCATAACAGGAGACGCCGGGGAGCTGTTTTTT. Its protein product is CASSITGDAGELFF. This chain uses TRBV11-3 with TRBJ2-2, with D possibly being TRBD1 (5 bases). The CDR3 has 14 residues. Germline V gene sequence: CDR1 SGHNT, CDR2 YENEEA. The V gene lost 5 bases and the J gene lost 6 bases, with 13 bases spanning the gap.

This clonotype was seen at least ten times. The chain uses TRBV2 and TRBJ2-5; D ambiguous. Trimming took 8 bases from V and 2 from J, leaving 12 bases between them. There are 13 residues in the CDR3. The germline gives CDR1 SNHLY, CDR2 FYNNEI. As DNA, the CDR3 is TGTGCCAGCGGCTCTAGACGGCAAGAGACCCAGTACTTC. This encodes CASGSRRQETQYF.

This clonotype was seen many times. The rearrangement joins TRBV28 to TRBJ2-7, with 8 bases that match TRBD1. V shed 4 bases, J shed 9 bases, and the junction held 20 bases outside the gene matches. The germline V gene encodes CDR1 MDHEN and CDR2 SYDVKM. The CDR3 is 17 amino acids. For the CDR3, the DNA is TGTGCCAGCAGTTCTGAAGACGGGACAGGCGCGTTGGGTAGGCAGTACTTC. Amino acids: CASSSEDGTGALGRQYF. Variable domain in full (rest from reference TRBV28 and TRBJ2-7): DVKVTQSSRYLVKRTGEKVFLECVQDMDHENMFWYRQDPGLGLRLIYFSYDVKMKEKGDIPEGYSVSREKKERFSLILESASTNQTSMYLCASSSEDGTGALGRQYFGPGTRLTVT.

This clonotype was detected many times. The chain has TRBV7-8 and TRBJ1-1, with D possibly being TRBD1 (5 bases). The CDR3 covers 14 residues. Trimming shortened V by 6 bases and J by 3 bases, and 14 bases separated the two germline ends. The germline gives CDR1 SGHVS, CDR2 FQNEAQ. The CDR3 DNA sequence: TGTGCCAGCAGGACCCGGGACGCCTACACTGAAGCTTTCTTT. This sequence encodes CASRTRDAYTEAFF.

At least ten counts were recorded for this clonotype. V usage is TRBV27 and J usage is TRBJ1-1; D not resolved. The CDR3 totals 13 residues. The germline CDR1 and CDR2 sequences are MNHEY and SMNVEV (reference sequence). V was shortened by 5 bases and J by 3 bases, with 10 bases between the two germline ends. CDR3 sequence: CASSPLGDTEAFF. CDR3 DNA: TGTGCCAGCAGTCCACTGGGAGACACTGAAGCTTTCTTT.

This clonotype was seen at least ten times. V is TRBV6-2 or TRBV6-3 and J is TRBJ2-2; a possible D gene is TRBD2 (5 bases). The CDR3 spans 18 residues. CDR1 and CDR2 from the germline V gene are MNHEY and SVGEGT. Trimming left V 7 bases short and J 0 bases short, with 21 bases between. CDR3 in DNA: TGTGCCAGCAAAGGGAGAGTCGGGGTTATCGCGAACACCGGGGAGCTGTTTTTT. This encodes CASKGRVGVIANTGELFF.

This clonotype was recorded many times. The J gene is TRBJ2-2, the V gene TRBV29-1, with 8 bases matching TRBD2. The V gene end was trimmed by 7 bases and the J gene end by 8 bases; junction bases not matched to a gene: 9. The germline V gene has CDR1 SQVTM and CDR2 ANQGSEA. This CDR3 region has 13 residues. The DNA for the CDR3 is TGCAGCGCTTCTAGCGGGTCCGATGGGGAGCTGTTTTTT. This encodes CSASSGSDGELFF.

This clonotype was seen repeatedly, ten times or more. The chain carries TRBV11-2 and TRBJ2-3; no clear D. Germline V CDR1 and CDR2: SGHAT, FQNNGV. V lost 7 bases and J 4 bases, leaving 12 bases between the germline ends. The length of the CDR3 is 13 residues. The CDR3, as DNA: TGTGCCAGCACAGCCCGTTTTGCAGATACGCAGTATTTT. Protein product: CASTARFADTQYF.

Sample share makes this clonotype medium-sized (0.01 to 0.1%). V gene TRBV29-1 combines with J gene TRBJ2-7; D may correspond to TRBD1 or TRBD2 (5 bases each). V was pared by 6 bases and J by 0 bases, with 15 bases between. This CDR3 region has 14 residues. The V gene's germline CDR1 is SQVTM and CDR2 ANQGSEA. The CDR3, as DNA: TGCAGCGTCCGGGGCCAAGAAAGCTCCTACGAGCAGTACTTC. It translates to CSVRGQESSYEQYF.

This clonotype was observed many times. The gene calls are TRBV24-1 and TRBJ2-2, with D unclear. Trimming pared 5 bases from V and 2 bases from J, leaving 2 bases between. The CDR3 consists of 12 residues. Germline assignment: CDR1 KGHDR and CDR2 SFDVKD. The CDR3 loop reads CATSGNTGELFF. The CDR3 bases are TGTGCCACCAGTGGTAACACCGGGGAGCTGTTTTTT.

This clonotype was detected ten times or more. The rearrangement links TRBV3-1 to TRBJ1-2, with 10 positions matching TRBD1. The CDR3 covers 14 residues. Germline CDR1 LGHDT, CDR2 YNNKEL (reference sequence). With 7 bases clipped from V and 6 bases from J, the junction kept 8 bases outside the gene matches. Here the CDR3 reads CASTPGQGIDGYTF. The CDR3, as DNA: TGTGCCAGCACCCCGGGACAGGGGATTGATGGCTACACCTTC.

This clonotype occurred many times. The gene calls are TRBV10-2 and TRBJ1-3, with D uncertain. Germline assignment: CDR1 WSHSY and CDR2 SAAADI. The CDR3 extends over 12 amino acids. Trimming took 10 bases from V and 0 from J, leaving 7 bases between them. For the CDR3, the DNA is TGCGCCATTCGGACCTCTGGAAACACCATATATTTT. Amino acid sequence: CAIRTSGNTIYF.

This clonotype occurred many times. J is TRBJ2-1 and V is TRBV12-5; TRBD2 matches 9 bases. Unmatched junction bases numbered 11, after V lost 6 bases and J lost 8 bases. CDR1 is LGHNT, CDR2 FRNRAP, per germline. This CDR3 spans 15 amino acids. The CDR3 region is CASGPGASGVDEQFF. CDR3 in DNA: TGTGCTAGTGGCCCGGGGGCTAGCGGGGTTGATGAGCAGTTCTTC.

Many counts were recorded for this clonotype. The chain recombines TRBV27 with TRBJ2-2; D is possibly TRBD2 (6 bases). This CDR3 contains 15 residues. V was shortened by 2 bases and J by 4 bases, with 11 bases between the two germline ends. In germline, CDR1 is MNHEY, CDR2 SMNVEV (reference sequence). This CDR3 reads CASSLLAGITGELFF. In nucleotides, the CDR3 is TGTGCCAGCAGTTTACTTGCGGGAATCACCGGGGAGCTGTTTTTT.

This clonotype was counted at least ten times. V and J are TRBV10-3 and TRBJ1-4, with a tentative D call TRBD1 (5 bases). The V end lost 4 bases, the J end lost 7 bases, and 19 bases lay between the germline ends. This CDR3 is 16 amino acids long. The germline V gene has CDR1 ENHRY and CDR2 SYGVKD. CDR3 protein: CAISASGQSGGEKLFF. In nucleotides, the CDR3 is TGTGCCATCAGTGCCTCGGGGCAAAGTGGTGGTGAAAAACTGTTTTTT.

CDR3 sequence (DNA): TGCGCCAGCAGCCAAGGAGTGGACAGGGGCACTGAAGCTTTCTTT. Encoded protein: CASSQGVDRGTEAFF. V is TRBV4-1 and J is TRBJ1-1; 9 nucleotides align to TRBD1. Germline-derived CDR1 and CDR2 are MGHRA and YSYEKL. After removal of 1 base from V and 4 bases from J, the junction contained 4 bases not matched to a gene. The CDR3 is made up of 15 amino acids.

This clonotype was found many times. The rearrangement links TRBV10-3 to TRBJ1-5; 8 bases match TRBD1. The CDR3 contains 14 residues. CDR1 ENHRY and CDR2 SYGVKD come from the germline V gene. Trimming took 0 bases from V and 5 from J; bases not matched to a gene: 0. The CDR3 sequence: CAISESTGDQPQHF. CDR3 in DNA: TGTGCCATCAGTGAGTCGACAGGGGATCAGCCCCAGCATTTT.

In its sample, this clonotype was seen many times. The chain is built from TRBV4-1 and TRBJ1-2; D gene uncertain. V was cut by 0 bases and J by 6 bases, with 17 bases left in between. This CDR3 is built from 16 residues. Germline V gene sequence: CDR1 MGHRA, CDR2 YSYEKL. Written as DNA, the CDR3 is TGCGCCAGCAGCCAAGAAATTGTCCGGGCGAGGGATGGCTACACCTTC. Translating gives CASSQEIVRARDGYTF.

This clonotype has a count of ten or more. The chain joins TRBV5-1 to TRBJ1-2, with TRBD1 as a possible D gene (6 bases). Trimming cost V 2 bases and J 1 base, with 9 bases left between them. This CDR3 region has 14 residues. The germline V gene has CDR1 SGHRS and CDR2 YFSETQ. CDR3 protein: CASSFTGSNYGYTF. In nucleotides, the CDR3 is TGCGCCAGCAGCTTTACAGGGAGTAACTATGGCTACACCTTC.

This clonotype came up many times. The genes are TRBV29-1 and TRBJ2-1; D call uncertain. The ends were cut back, 7 bases at V and 2 bases at J, with 15 bases in the middle. Germline V CDR1 and CDR2: SQVTM, ANQGSEA. This CDR3 spans 14 amino acids. The CDR3 here is CSALSALAYNEQFF. The CDR3 DNA is TGCAGCGCGTTATCGGCCCTAGCCTACAATGAGCAGTTCTTC.

This chain uses TRBV20-1 with TRBJ1-3; D is possibly TRBD1 (5 bases). The CDR3 is made up of 16 amino acids. From germline, CDR1 is DFQATT and CDR2 SNEGSKA (reference sequence). Trimming shortened V by 0 bases and J by 0 bases, and 12 bases separated the two germline ends. CDR3 loop: CSARDNSRVSGNTIYF. CDR3 in DNA: TGCAGTGCTAGAGATAATAGCAGGGTCTCTGGAAACACCATATATTTT.